Listed below are T cell receptor beta chains from one sample, sequenced in a study of T cells after yellow fever vaccination. Each CDR3 protein is one row after TCRdb ran MiXCR on the 5' RACE reads. The sample records 250,000 to 400,000 distinct CDR3 sequences, around 4.3% being singletons. The starting material was PBMCs, obtained 15 days after the yellow fever booster vaccination. The source is a man aged 18 to 30 who received the YFV17D yellow fever vaccine. CDR3s include the opening cysteine and the closing phenylalanine or tryptophan. D genes are given only for firm matches. Where a row states a size, it is once, few, many or the class of an expanded clone; other rows omit it.

many	TRBJ2-1	TRBV2	TRBD2	CASTEVAGGRTEQFF	TGTGCCAGCACCGAGGTGGCGGGGGGGCGGACTGAGCAGTTCTTC
many	TRBJ1-5	TRBV6-5	TRBD1	CASSSDRGDQPQHF	TGTGCCAGCAGTTCAGACAGGGGCGATCAGCCCCAGCATTTT
.	TRBJ2-1	TRBV24-1	.	CATSEGQGGREQFF	TGTGCCACCAGTGAAGGACAGGGAGGGCGTGAGCAGTTCTTC
many	TRBJ1-6	TRBV6-2/TRBV6-3	.	CASTERFQSPLHF	TGTGCCAGCACTGAAAGGTTCCAATCACCCCTCCACTTT
many	TRBJ2-5	TRBV12-3/TRBV12-4	.	CASSLQPQETQYF	TGTGCCAGCAGTTTACAGCCTCAAGAGACCCAGTACTTC
many	TRBJ2-5	TRBV4-3	.	CASSPHPTGRETQYF	TGCGCCAGCAGCCCTCACCCCACAGGGAGGGAGACCCAGTACTTC
few	TRBJ2-5	TRBV5-1	TRBD1	CASGRDRGETQYF	TGCGCCAGCGGCAGGGACAGAGGGGAGACCCAGTACTTC
.	TRBJ1-1	TRBV12-5	.	CASGSSEGIGEAFF	TGTGCTAGTGGTTCCTCAGAAGGGATAGGTGAAGCTTTCTTT
.	TRBJ2-1	TRBV12-3/TRBV12-4	TRBD2	CASSTSGGTYNEQFF	TGTGCCAGCAGTACCTCGGGGGGAACCTACAATGAGCAGTTCTTC
few	TRBJ2-1	TRBV6-2/TRBV6-3	.	CASSYYTSYNEQFF	TGTGCCAGCAGTTACTATACGTCCTACAATGAGCAGTTCTTC
.	TRBJ2-2	TRBV6-5	.	CASSYVPELNTGELFF	TGTGCCAGCAGTTACGTGCCGGAACTGAACACCGGGGAGCTGTTTTTT
.	TRBJ1-2	TRBV19	.	CASNSQGRYGYTF	TGTGCCAGTAACAGCCAGGGGCGATATGGCTACACCTTC